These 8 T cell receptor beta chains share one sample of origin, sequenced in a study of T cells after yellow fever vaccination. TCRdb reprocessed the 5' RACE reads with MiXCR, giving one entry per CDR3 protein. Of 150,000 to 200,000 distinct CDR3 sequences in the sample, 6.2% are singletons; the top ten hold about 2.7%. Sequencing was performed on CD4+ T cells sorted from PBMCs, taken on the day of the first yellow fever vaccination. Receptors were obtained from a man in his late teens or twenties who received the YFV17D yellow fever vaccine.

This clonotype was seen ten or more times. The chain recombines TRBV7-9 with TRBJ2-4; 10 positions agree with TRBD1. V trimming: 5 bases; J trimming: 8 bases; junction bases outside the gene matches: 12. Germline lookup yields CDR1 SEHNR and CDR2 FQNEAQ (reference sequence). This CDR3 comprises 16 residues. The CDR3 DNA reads TGTGCCAGCAGCCCTAGACCGGGACAGGGGAGGGACATTCAGTACTTC. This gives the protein CASSPRPGQGRDIQYF. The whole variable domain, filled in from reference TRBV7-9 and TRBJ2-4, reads DTGVSQNPRHKITKRGQNVTFRCDPISEHNRLYWYRQTLGQGPEFLTYFQNEAQLEKSRLLSDRFSAERPKGSFSTLEIQRTEQGDSAMYLCASSPRPGQGRDIQYFGAGTRLSVL.

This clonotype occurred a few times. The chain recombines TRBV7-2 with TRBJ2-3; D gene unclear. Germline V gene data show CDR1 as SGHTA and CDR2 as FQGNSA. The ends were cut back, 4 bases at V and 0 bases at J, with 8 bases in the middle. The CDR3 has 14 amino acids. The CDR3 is CASSSPSSTDTQYF. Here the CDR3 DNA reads TGTGCCAGCAGCTCTCCGAGCAGCACAGATACGCAGTATTTT.

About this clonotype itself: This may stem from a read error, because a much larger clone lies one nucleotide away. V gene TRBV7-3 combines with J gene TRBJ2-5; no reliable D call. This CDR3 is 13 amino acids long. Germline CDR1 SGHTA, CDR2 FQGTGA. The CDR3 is CASSLNTEETHYF. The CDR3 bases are TGTGCCAGCAGCTTAAATACCGAAGAGACCCACTACTTC. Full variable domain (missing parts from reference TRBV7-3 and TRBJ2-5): GAGVSQTPSNKVTEKGKYVELRCDPISGHTALYWYRQSLGQGPEFLIYFQGTGAADDSGLPNDRFFAVRPEGSVSTLKIQRTERGDSAVYLCASSLNTEETHYFGPGTRLLVL.

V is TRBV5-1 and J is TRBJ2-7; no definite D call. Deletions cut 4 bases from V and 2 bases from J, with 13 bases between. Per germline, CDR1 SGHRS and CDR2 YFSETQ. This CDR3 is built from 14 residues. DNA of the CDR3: TGCGCCAGCAGCCCGAAAAGAGACACCTACGAGCAGTACTTC. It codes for CASSPKRDTYEQYF.

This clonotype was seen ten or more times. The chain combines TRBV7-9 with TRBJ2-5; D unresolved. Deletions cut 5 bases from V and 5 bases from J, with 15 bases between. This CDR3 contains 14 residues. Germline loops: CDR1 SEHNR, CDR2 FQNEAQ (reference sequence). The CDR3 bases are TGTGCCAGCAGCCAGATGGGATTACGCGAGACCCAGTACTTC. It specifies CASSQMGLRETQYF.

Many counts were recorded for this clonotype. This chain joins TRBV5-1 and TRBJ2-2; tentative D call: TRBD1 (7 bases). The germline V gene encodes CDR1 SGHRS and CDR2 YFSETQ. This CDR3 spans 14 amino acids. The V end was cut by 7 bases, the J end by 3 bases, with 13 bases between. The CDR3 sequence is CASSEGQYTGELFF. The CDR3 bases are TGCGCCAGCTCGGAGGGACAGTACACCGGGGAGCTGTTTTTT. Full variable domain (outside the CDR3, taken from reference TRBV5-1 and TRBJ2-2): KAGVTQTPRYLIKTRGQQVTLSCSPISGHRSVSWYQQTPGQGLQFLFEYFSETQRNKGNFPGRFSGRQFSNSRSEMNVSTLELGDSALYLCASSEGQYTGELFFGEGSRLTVL.

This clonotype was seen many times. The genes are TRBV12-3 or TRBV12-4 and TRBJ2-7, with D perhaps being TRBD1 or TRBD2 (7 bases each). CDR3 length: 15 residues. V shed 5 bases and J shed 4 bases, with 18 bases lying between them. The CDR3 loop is CASSLHQGGRYEQYF. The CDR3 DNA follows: TGTGCCAGCAGTCTGCACCAGGGGGGGCGATACGAGCAGTACTTC.

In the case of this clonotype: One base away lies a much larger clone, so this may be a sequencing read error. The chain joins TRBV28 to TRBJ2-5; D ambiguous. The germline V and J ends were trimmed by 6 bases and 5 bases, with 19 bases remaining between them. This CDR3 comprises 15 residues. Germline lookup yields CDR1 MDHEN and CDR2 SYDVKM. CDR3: CASSPLGNLHETQYF. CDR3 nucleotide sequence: TGTGCCAGCAGCCCCCTGGGGAACCTGCATGAGACCCAGTACTTC.